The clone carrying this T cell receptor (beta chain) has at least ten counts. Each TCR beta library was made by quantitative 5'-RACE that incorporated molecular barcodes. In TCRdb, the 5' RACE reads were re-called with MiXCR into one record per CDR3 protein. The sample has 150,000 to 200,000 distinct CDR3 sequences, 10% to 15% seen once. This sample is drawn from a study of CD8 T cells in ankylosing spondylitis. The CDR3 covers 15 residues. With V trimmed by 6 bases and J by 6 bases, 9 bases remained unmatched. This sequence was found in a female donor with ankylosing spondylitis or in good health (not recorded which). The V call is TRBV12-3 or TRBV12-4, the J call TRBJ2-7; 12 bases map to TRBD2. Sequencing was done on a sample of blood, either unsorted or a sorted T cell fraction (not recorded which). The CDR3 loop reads CASSRRLAGDSEQYF. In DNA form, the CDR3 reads TGTGCCAGCAGCCGGCGACTAGCGGGAGATAGCGAGCAGTACTTC.